The 28 T cell receptor beta chains below all came from one sample that was sequenced in a study of blood T cell repertoires in COVID-19. Here immunoSEQ multiplex PCR was the method, and the copy in TCRdb shows in-frame clones only, minus some. The sample shows some 70,000 clones, 88% of them seen only once. Sequenced material: peripheral blood. Source of these receptors: a woman in her sixties or seventies with acute or convalescent COVID-19.

This sequence joins TRBV3-1 (or the pseudogene TRBV3-2) and TRBJ1-1; tentative D call: TRBD1 (5 bases). The CDR3 contains 14 residues. Per germline, CDR1 LGHDT and CDR2 YNNKEL (reference sequence). V shed 4 bases and J shed 5 bases, with 14 bases lying between them. The CDR3 spells CASSPYGGGTEAFF. The CDR3 DNA reads TGTGCCAGCAGCCCATACGGGGGGGGGACTGAAGCTTTCTTT.

The rearrangement uses TRBV6-2 or TRBV6-3 and TRBJ2-7; D unclear. CDR1 is MNHEY, CDR2 SVGEGT, per germline. V was clipped by 2 bases and J by 3 bases, with 8 bases between them. The CDR3 has 13 residues. The CDR3 sequence is CASSYNRVYEQYF. CDR3 DNA: TGTGCCAGCAGTTACAACAGAGTCTACGAGCAGTACTTC.

The gene calls are TRBV7-3 and TRBJ2-1; 7 nucleotides agree with TRBD2. In germline, CDR1 is SGHTA, CDR2 FQGTGA. The CDR3 length is 15 residues. Trimming at V came to 5 bases and at J to 0 bases, leaving 4 bases not matched to a gene. The CDR3: CASSKQRGSYNEQFF. The DNA for the CDR3 is TGTGCCAGCAGCAAGCAGCGGGGCTCCTACAATGAGCAGTTCTTC.

This clone was detected once. The same CDR3 can be traced to other DNA sequences in this sample. V usage is TRBV9 and J usage is TRBJ2-1; TRBD1 matches 11 bases. The CDR3 has 16 amino acids. CDR1 is SGDLS, CDR2 YYNGEE, per germline. V dropped 1 base and J dropped 3; count of bases not matched to a gene: 3. Written as DNA, the CDR3 is TGTGCCAGCAGCGTAACCGGGACAGGGGGCTACAATGAGCAGTTCTTC. This codes for CASSVTGTGGYNEQFF.

This rearrangement joins TRBV10-3 to TRBJ1-2; unclear D gene. The CDR3 is 13 residues long. CDR1 is ENHRY and CDR2 is SYGVKD in the germline V gene. The ends were cut back, 3 bases at V and 4 bases at J, with 9 bases in the middle. CDR3 residues: CAISEFGSYGYTF. The CDR3 region has the DNA TGTGCCATCAGTGAATTCGGGTCCTATGGCTACACCTTC.

The chain is built from TRBV5-1 and TRBJ2-2, with 10 bases that match TRBD2. Germline CDR1 reads SGHRS; CDR2 reads YFSETQ. V trimming: 4 bases; J trimming: 4 bases; junction bases outside the gene matches: 7. The CDR3 sequence is 16 residues long. The CDR3 DNA is TGCGCCAGCAGCCTAGCGGGGGCCGGGGGCACCGGGGAGCTGTTTTTT. Its translation: CASSLAGAGGTGELFF.

The rearrangement uses TRBV29-1 and TRBJ1-1; unclear D gene. V shed 7 bases and J shed 4 bases, with 13 bases lying between them. CDR1 is SQVTM and CDR2 is ANQGSEA in the germline V gene. The CDR3 runs 12 residues. Here the CDR3 DNA reads TGCAGCGCAAAGACCGAGGGCACTGAAGCTTTCTTT. Protein: CSAKTEGTEAFF.

This chain connects TRBV7-2 to TRBJ2-2; 12 bases agree with TRBD2. Germline lookup yields CDR1 SGHTA and CDR2 FQGNSA. V gave up 8 bases and J gave up 6 bases; unmatched junction bases: 7. This CDR3 comprises 15 residues. Here the CDR3 DNA reads TGTGCCAGCGGGAGACTAGCGGGAGTCCCCGGGGAGCTGTTTTTT. Its translation is CASGRLAGVPGELFF.

The chain recombines TRBV5-6 with TRBJ1-2, with D perhaps TRBD1 (5 bases). The CDR3 has 11 amino acids. With 7 bases removed from V and 3 bases from J, the gap between germline ends came to 7 bases. CDR1 SGHDT and CDR2 YYEEEE come from the germline V gene. CDR3 nucleotide sequence: TGTGCCAGCCGGGGGGACTATGGCTACACCTTC. Its translation: CASRGDYGYTF.

The CDR3 reads CASSFSDALGTDTQYF. DNA for the CDR3: TGTGCCAGCAGTTTCTCAGACGCCCTCGGGACAGATACGCAGTATTTT. The chain joins TRBV6-5 to TRBJ2-3; D remains unclear. CDR3 size: 16 residues. Germline loops: CDR1 MNHEY, CDR2 SVGAGI. Trimming removed 4 bases at V and 3 bases at J, with 17 bases between.

The chain combines TRBV30 with TRBJ1-3, with D maybe TRBD1 (6 bases). With 2 bases removed from V and 2 bases from J, the gap between germline ends came to 13 bases. In germline, CDR1 is GTSNPN, CDR2 SVGIG (reference sequence). CDR3 length equals 15 residues. Here the CDR3 DNA reads TGTGCCTGGAGTCCAAAGGGGGGGGCTGGAAACACCATATATTTT. It is translated as CAWSPKGGAGNTIYF.

This chain uses TRBV18 with TRBJ1-2; 7 positions agree with TRBD1. V lost 2 bases, J lost 4 bases, and 4 bases stayed unmatched. The CDR3 consists of 14 residues. The germline V gene encodes CDR1 KGHSH and CDR2 LQKENI. The CDR3 nucleotides read TGTGCCAGCTCACCAAGCCGGGACAGCTATGGCTACACCTTC. Its protein is CASSPSRDSYGYTF.

V gene TRBV6-6 combines with J gene TRBJ2-1, with 11 bases lining up with TRBD1. V shed 4 bases, J shed 8 bases, and the junction held 7 bases outside the gene matches. Germline V lookup: CDR1 MNHNY, CDR2 SVGAGI (reference sequence). CDR3 size: 15 residues. The DNA of the CDR3 is TGTGCCAGCAGTTCCCGGGACAGGGGGTTCTATGAGCAGTTCTTC. Protein sequence: CASSSRDRGFYEQFF.

The chain combines TRBV28 with TRBJ1-6; D unclear. The CDR3 is made up of 15 amino acids. V was cut by 2 bases and J by 10 bases, with 15 bases left in between. Germline V gene data show CDR1 as MDHEN and CDR2 as SYDVKM. The CDR3 spells CASSLEGRVRSPLHF. The CDR3 DNA follows: TGTGCCAGCAGTTTAGAGGGTAGGGTCAGGTCACCCCTCCACTTT.

The V and J genes are TRBV27 and TRBJ2-7, with 11 bases matching TRBD2. The CDR3 is 16 residues long. CDR1 and CDR2 (germline): MNHEY, SMNVEV (reference sequence). Losses at the gene ends were 3 bases for V and 0 bases for J; bases not matched to a gene: 4. The DNA for the CDR3 is TGTGCCAGCAGTTTTACTAGCGGGAGTCACTCCTACGAGCAGTACTTC. This encodes CASSFTSGSHSYEQYF.

The rearrangement joins TRBV19 to TRBJ1-4, with 9 bases identical to TRBD1. The CDR3 totals 14 residues. Germline CDR1 LNHDA, CDR2 SQIVND (reference sequence). Germline trimming cut 6 bases from V and 8 bases from J; bases unmatched to any gene: 7. CDR3: CASRSGTGREKLFF. In nucleotides, the CDR3 is TGTGCCAGTAGATCCGGGACAGGGAGGGAAAAACTGTTTTTT.

The J gene is TRBJ1-5, the V gene TRBV10-3; D is uncertain. V lost 3 bases, J lost 4 bases, and 7 bases lay in between. Germline CDR1 ENHRY, CDR2 SYGVKD. This CDR3 is 13 amino acids long. The CDR3 region is CAISEGGNQPQHF. In DNA form, the CDR3 reads TGTGCCATCAGTGAAGGCGGAAATCAGCCCCAGCATTTT.

The chain carries TRBV2 and TRBJ1-5; the D gene is possibly TRBD1 (5 bases). Germline V gives CDR1 SNHLY, CDR2 FYNNEI. Trimming removed 6 bases from V and 3 bases from J, with 12 bases in between. The CDR3 spans 14 residues. The DNA for the CDR3 is TGTGCCAGCAGGATAGACAGAATCAATCAGCCCCAGCATTTT. Its protein is CASRIDRINQPQHF.

This rearrangement joins TRBV5-1 to TRBJ1-2; D might be TRBD1 (5 bases). The germline V gene encodes CDR1 SGHRS and CDR2 YFSETQ. V was pared by 0 bases and J by 8 bases, with 20 bases between. CDR3 length equals 16 residues. In nucleotides, the CDR3 is TGCGCCAGCAGCTTGGCAACAACAACAGGCGGCGGCGGCTACACCTTC. Residues: CASSLATTTGGGGYTF. Variable domain in full (rest from reference TRBV5-1 and TRBJ1-2): KAGVTQTPRYLIKTRGQQVTLSCSPISGHRSVSWYQQTPGQGLQFLFEYFSETQRNKGNFPGRFSGRQFSNSRSEMNVSTLELGDSALYLCASSLATTTGGGGYTFGSGTRLTVV.

This clone was observed many times. The chain is built from TRBV19 and TRBJ2-3, with 16 bases matching TRBD2. Germline CDR1 reads LNHDA; CDR2 reads SQIVND (reference sequence). CDR3 length: 21 residues. V gave up 5 bases and J gave up 6 bases; unmatched junction bases: 20. CDR3 DNA sequence: TGTGCCAGTAGTCCCCCCCGTGGCTACGGGACTAGCGGGGGGGCAGCGGATACGCAGTATTTT. Translating gives CASSPPRGYGTSGGAADTQYF.

The rearrangement joins TRBV18 to TRBJ2-6, with 7 bases fitting TRBD1. V trimming: 4 bases; J trimming: 0 bases; junction bases outside the gene matches: 9. Germline-derived CDR1 and CDR2 are KGHSH and LQKENI. This CDR3 has 18 amino acids. The CDR3: CASSLRTGTISGANVLTF. CDR3 in DNA: TGTGCCAGCTCACTACGGACAGGAACAATCTCTGGGGCCAACGTCCTGACTTTC.

The genes are TRBV24-1 and TRBJ1-1; 7 bases are a match to TRBD1. The V and J ends lost 4 bases and 2 bases, in that order; junction bases with no gene match: 6. Per the germline V gene, CDR1 is KGHDR and CDR2 is SFDVKD. This CDR3 is built from 15 residues. The CDR3 sequence is CATSESGTVNTEAFF. For the CDR3, the DNA is TGTGCCACCAGTGAATCCGGGACAGTAAACACTGAAGCTTTCTTT.

This sequence joins TRBV2 and TRBJ2-2; D ambiguous. V was cut by 8 bases and J by 4 bases, with 8 bases left in between. CDR3 size: 12 residues. Germline values: CDR1 SNHLY, CDR2 FYNNEI. As DNA, the CDR3 is TGTGCCAGCGGGTGGGCCACCGGGGAGCTGTTTTTT. Protein sequence: CASGWATGELFF.

J is TRBJ2-5 and V is TRBV11-2, with 9 bases matching TRBD1. The V and J ends lost 4 bases and 1 base, in that order; junction bases with no gene match: 1. In germline, CDR1 is SGHAT, CDR2 FQNNGV. This CDR3 is built from 14 residues. The CDR3 here is CASSWDRVQETQYF. CDR3 nucleotides: TGTGCCAGCAGCTGGGACAGGGTCCAAGAGACCCAGTACTTC. Filled out from reference TRBV11-2 and TRBJ2-5, the complete variable domain reads EAGVAQSPRYKIIEKRQSVAFWCNPISGHATLYWYQQILGQGPKLLIQFQNNGVVDDSQLPKDRFSAERLKGVDSTLKIQPAKLEDSAVYLCASSWDRVQETQYFGPGTRLLVL.

A single count supports this clone. DNA for the CDR3: TGTGCCAGCAGTTTAGTCATCGGGGAGCTGTTTTTT. Translating it yields CASSLVIGELFF. The chain employs TRBV12-3 or TRBV12-4 and TRBJ2-2; D gene uncertain. The CDR3 length is 12 residues. V lost 1 base to trimming and J lost 7 bases, with 4 bases between them.

The chain is built from TRBV3-1 (or the pseudogene TRBV3-2) and TRBJ1-4, with TRBD1 identical over 7 bases. With V trimmed by 1 base and J by 7 bases, 3 bases remained unmatched. Germline V gives CDR1 LGHDT, CDR2 YNNKEL (reference sequence). The CDR3 has 14 residues. CDR3 region: CASSQGQGGEKLFF. In DNA form, the CDR3 reads TGTGCCAGCAGCCAAGGACAGGGTGGTGAAAAACTGTTTTTT.

The chain links TRBV2 to TRBJ2-7, with 8 bases aligning to TRBD1. After removal of 10 bases from V and 0 bases from J, the junction contained 5 bases not matched to a gene. The germline CDR1 and CDR2 sequences are SNHLY and FYNNEI. The CDR3 covers 13 residues. For the CDR3, the DNA is TGTGCCACAGGGGGCCTCAGCTCCTACGAGCAGTACTTC. It is translated as CATGGLSSYEQYF.

The chain carries TRBV9 and TRBJ1-3; D is possibly TRBD1 (5 bases). Germline-derived CDR1 and CDR2 are SGDLS and YYNGEE. Trimming pared 1 base from V and 0 bases from J, leaving 11 bases between. The CDR3 extends over 16 amino acids. CDR3 sequence reads: CASSVTLGDSGNTIYF. The CDR3 region has the DNA TGTGCCAGCAGCGTAACCTTAGGGGACTCTGGAAACACCATATATTTT.